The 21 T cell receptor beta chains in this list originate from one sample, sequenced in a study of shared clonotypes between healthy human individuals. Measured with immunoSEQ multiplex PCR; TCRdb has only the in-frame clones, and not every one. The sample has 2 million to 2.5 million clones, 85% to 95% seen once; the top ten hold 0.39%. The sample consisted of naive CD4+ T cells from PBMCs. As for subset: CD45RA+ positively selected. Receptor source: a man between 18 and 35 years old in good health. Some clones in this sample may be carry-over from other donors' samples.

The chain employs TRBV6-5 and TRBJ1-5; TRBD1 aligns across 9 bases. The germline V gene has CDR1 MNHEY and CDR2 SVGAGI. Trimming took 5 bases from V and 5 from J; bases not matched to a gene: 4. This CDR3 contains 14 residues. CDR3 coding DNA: TGTGCCAGCAGTCTACAGGGGGCGGATCAGCCCCAGCATTTT. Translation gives CASSLQGADQPQHF.

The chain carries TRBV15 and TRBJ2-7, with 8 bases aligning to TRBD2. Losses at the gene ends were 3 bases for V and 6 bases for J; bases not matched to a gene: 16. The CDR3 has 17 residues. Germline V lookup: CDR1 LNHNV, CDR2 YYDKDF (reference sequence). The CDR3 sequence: CATSSPRGGSLGGEQYF. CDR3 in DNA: TGTGCCACCAGCAGCCCCCGGGGGGGTAGCCTAGGGGGCGAGCAGTACTTC.

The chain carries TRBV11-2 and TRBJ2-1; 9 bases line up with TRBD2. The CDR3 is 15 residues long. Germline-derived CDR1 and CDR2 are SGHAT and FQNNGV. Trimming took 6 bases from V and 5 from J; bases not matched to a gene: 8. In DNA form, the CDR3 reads TGTGCCAGCAGACCGACTAGCGGAAGAAACAATGAGCAGTTCTTC. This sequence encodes CASRPTSGRNNEQFF.

The CDR3 nucleotides read TGTGCCAGCAGCTCAGTTGAGGGTACCGCCAAAAACATTCAGTACTTC. This gives the protein CASSSVEGTAKNIQYF. V gene TRBV11-3 combines with J gene TRBJ2-4, with a tentative D call TRBD2 (5 bases). Germline V gene lookup returns CDR1 SGHNT and CDR2 YENEEA. V was cut by 4 bases and J by 1 base, with 14 bases left in between. This CDR3 spans 16 amino acids.

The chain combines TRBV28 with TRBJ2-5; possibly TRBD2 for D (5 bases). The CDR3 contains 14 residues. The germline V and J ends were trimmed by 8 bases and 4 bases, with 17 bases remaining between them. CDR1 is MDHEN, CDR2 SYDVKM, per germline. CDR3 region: CASATAGGRETQYF. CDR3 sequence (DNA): TGTGCCAGCGCCACGGCTGGTGGGAGAGAGACCCAGTACTTC. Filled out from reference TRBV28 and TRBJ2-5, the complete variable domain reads DVKVTQSSRYLVKRTGEKVFLECVQDMDHENMFWYRQDPGLGLRLIYFSYDVKMKEKGDIPEGYSVSREKKERFSLILESASTNQTSMYLCASATAGGRETQYFGPGTRLLVL.

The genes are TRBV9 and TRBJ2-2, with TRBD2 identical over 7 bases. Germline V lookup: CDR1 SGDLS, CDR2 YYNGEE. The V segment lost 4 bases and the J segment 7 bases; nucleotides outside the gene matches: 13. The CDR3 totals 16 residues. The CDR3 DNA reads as TGTGCCAGCAGCTTTGCCCCTCTAGCGGAAGTCGGGGAGCTGTTTTTT. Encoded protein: CASSFAPLAEVGELFF. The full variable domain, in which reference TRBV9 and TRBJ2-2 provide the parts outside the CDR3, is DSGVTQTPKHLITATGQRVTLRCSPRSGDLSVYWYQQSLDQGLQFLIQYYNGEERAKGNILERFSAQQFPDLHSELNLSSLELGDSALYFCASSFAPLAEVGELFFGEGSRLTVL.

The CDR3 bases are TGTGCCAGCAGTTTACAGGGGCTGCGGGAGACCCAGTACTTC. It is translated as CASSLQGLRETQYF. The chain couples TRBV27 to TRBJ2-5, with a possible D match to TRBD1 (6 bases). Germline-derived CDR1 and CDR2 are MNHEY and SMNVEV (reference sequence). The CDR3 extends over 14 amino acids. V lost 2 bases, J lost 5 bases, and 12 bases lay in between.

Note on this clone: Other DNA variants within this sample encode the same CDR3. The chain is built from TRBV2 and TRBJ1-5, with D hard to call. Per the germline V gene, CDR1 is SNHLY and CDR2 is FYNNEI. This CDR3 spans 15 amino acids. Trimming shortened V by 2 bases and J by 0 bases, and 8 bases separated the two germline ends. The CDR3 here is CASSETGYSNQPQHF. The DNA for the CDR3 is TGTGCCAGCAGTGAAACGGGGTATAGCAATCAGCCCCAGCATTTT.

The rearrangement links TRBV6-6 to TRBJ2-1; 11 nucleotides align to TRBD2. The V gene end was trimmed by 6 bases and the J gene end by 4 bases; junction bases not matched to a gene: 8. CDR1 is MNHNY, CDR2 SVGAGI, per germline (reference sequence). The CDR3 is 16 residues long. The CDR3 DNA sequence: TGTGCCAGCAGGGATTATAGCGGGAGGGAATACAATGAGCAGTTCTTC. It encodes CASRDYSGREYNEQFF.

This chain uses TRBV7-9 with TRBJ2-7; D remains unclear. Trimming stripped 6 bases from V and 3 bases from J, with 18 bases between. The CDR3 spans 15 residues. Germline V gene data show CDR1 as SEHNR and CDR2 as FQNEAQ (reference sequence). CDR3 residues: CASRRVLYPNYEQYF. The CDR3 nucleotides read TGTGCCAGCAGACGGGTATTATACCCAAACTACGAGCAGTACTTC.

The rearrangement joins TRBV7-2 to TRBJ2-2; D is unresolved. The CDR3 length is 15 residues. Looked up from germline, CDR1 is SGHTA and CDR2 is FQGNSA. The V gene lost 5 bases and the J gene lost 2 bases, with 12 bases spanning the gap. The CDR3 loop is CASSLHQTNTGELFF. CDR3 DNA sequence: TGTGCCAGCAGCCTCCATCAGACTAACACCGGGGAGCTGTTTTTT.

The CDR3 sequence: CASRGAGLTTDSGELFF. The CDR3 bases are TGTGCCAGCAGGGGGGCTGGACTCACCACCGATTCGGGGGAGCTGTTTTTT. This chain uses TRBV11-3 with TRBJ2-2, with D perhaps matching TRBD1 (6 bases). Germline V gene lookup returns CDR1 SGHNT and CDR2 YENEEA. CDR3 length equals 17 residues. V lost 6 bases and J lost 8, with 25 bases in between.

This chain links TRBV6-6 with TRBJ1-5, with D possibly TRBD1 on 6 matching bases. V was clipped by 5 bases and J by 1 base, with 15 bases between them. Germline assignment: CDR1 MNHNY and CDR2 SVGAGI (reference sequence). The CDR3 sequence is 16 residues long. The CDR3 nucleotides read TGTGCCAGCAGTCCAACACTCGGGGGCAGCAATCAGCCCCAGCATTTT. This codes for CASSPTLGGSNQPQHF.

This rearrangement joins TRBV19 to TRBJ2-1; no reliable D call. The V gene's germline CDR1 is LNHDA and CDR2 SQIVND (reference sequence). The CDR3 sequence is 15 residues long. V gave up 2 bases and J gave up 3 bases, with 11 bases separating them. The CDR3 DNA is TGTGCCAGTAGTATACGCGGTAACGTCTACAATGAGCAGTTCTTC. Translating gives CASSIRGNVYNEQFF. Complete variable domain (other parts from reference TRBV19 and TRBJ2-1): DGGITQSPKYLFRKEGQNVTLSCEQNLNHDAMYWYRQDPGQGLRLIYYSQIVNDFQKGDIAEGYSVSREKKESFPLTVTSAQKNPTAFYLCASSIRGNVYNEQFFGPGTRLTVL.

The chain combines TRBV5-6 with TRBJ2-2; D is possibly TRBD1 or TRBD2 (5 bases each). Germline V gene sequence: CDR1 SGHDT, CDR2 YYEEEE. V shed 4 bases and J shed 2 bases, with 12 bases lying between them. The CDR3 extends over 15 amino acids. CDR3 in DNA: TGTGCCAGCAGCGGAACTAGGGGCAACACCGGGGAGCTGTTTTTT. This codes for CASSGTRGNTGELFF.

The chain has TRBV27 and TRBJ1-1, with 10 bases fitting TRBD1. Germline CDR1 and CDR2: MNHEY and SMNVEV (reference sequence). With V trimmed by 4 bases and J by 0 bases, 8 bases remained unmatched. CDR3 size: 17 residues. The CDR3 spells CASSSPGTGVMNTEAFF. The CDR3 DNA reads TGTGCCAGCAGTTCCCCCGGGACAGGGGTTATGAACACTGAAGCTTTCTTT.

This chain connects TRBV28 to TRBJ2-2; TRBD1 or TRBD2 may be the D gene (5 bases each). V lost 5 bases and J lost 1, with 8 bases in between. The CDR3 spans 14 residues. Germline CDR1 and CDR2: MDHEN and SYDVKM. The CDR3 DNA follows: TGTGCCAGCAGTGGGGGTTGGAACACCGGGGAGCTGTTTTTT. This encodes CASSGGWNTGELFF.

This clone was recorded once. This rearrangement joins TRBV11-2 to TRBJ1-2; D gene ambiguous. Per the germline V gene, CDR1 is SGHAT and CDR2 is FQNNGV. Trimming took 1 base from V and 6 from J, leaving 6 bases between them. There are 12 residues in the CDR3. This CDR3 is CASSLAGNGYTF. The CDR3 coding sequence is TGTGCCAGCAGCTTAGCGGGTAATGGCTACACCTTC.

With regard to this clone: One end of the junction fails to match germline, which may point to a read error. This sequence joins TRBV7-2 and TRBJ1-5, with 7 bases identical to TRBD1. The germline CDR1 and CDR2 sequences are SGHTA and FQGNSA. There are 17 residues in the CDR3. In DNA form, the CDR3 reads TGTGCCAGCAGCTTATGGCAGGGGGATAGAAGCAATCAGCCCCGGCATTTT. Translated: CASSLWQGDRSNQPRHF.

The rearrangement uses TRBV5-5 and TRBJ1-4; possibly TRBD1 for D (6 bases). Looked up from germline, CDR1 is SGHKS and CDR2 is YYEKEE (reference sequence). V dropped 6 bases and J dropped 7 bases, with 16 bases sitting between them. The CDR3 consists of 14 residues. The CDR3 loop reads CASITGTHLEKLFF. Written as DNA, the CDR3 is TGTGCCAGCATTACCGGGACACACCTTGAAAAACTGTTTTTT.

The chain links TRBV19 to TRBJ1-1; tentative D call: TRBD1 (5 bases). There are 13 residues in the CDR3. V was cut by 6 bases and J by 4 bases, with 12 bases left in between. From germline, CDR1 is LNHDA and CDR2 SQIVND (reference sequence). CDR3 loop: CASRVAGATEAFF. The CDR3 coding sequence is TGTGCCAGTAGGGTGGCTGGGGCCACTGAAGCTTTCTTT.